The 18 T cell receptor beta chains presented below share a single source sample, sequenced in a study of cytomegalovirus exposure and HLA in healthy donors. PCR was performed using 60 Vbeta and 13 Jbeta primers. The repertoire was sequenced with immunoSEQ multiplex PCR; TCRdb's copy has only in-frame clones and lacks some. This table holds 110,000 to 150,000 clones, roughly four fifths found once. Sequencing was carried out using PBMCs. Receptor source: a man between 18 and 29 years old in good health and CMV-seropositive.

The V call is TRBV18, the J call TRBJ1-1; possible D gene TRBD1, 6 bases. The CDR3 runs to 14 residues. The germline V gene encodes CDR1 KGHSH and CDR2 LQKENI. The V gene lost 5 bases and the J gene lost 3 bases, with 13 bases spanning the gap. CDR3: CASSSTGKDTEAFF. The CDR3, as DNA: TGTGCCAGCTCAAGTACAGGGAAAGACACTGAAGCTTTCTTT.

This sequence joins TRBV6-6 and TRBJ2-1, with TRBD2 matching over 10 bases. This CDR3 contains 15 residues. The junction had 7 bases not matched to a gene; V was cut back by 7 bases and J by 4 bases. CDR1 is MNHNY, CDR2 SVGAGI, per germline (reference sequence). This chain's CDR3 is CASTSSGSTYNEQFF. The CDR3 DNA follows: TGTGCCAGCACTTCTAGCGGGAGTACGTACAATGAGCAGTTCTTC.

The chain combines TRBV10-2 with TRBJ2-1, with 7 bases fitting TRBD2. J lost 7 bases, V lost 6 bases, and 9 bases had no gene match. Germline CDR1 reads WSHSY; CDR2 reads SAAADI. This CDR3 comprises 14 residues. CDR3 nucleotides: TGCGCCAGCAGAGTTGGCGGGAGTCGGAATGAGCAGTTCTTC. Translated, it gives CASRVGGSRNEQFF.

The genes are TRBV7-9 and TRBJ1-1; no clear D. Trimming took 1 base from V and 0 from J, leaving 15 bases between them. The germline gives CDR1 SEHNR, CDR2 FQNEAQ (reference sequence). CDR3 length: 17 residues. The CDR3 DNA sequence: TGTGCCAGCAGCTTAGTGGGTACCGGAGGAGTGAACACTGAAGCTTTCTTT. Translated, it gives CASSLVGTGGVNTEAFF.

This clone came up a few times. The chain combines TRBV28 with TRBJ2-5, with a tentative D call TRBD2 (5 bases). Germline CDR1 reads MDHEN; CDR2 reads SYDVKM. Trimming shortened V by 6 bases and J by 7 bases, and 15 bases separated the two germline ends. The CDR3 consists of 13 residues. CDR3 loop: CASSWRAVGTQYF. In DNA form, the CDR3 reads TGTGCCAGCAGCTGGAGAGCGGTTGGGACCCAGTACTTC.

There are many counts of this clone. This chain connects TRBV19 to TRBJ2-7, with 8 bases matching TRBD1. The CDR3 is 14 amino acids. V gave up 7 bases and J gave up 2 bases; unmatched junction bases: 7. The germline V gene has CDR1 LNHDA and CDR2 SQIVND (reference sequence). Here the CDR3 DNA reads TGTGCCAGTAAGCGGACAGGGAATACCTACGAGCAGTACTTC. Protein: CASKRTGNTYEQYF.

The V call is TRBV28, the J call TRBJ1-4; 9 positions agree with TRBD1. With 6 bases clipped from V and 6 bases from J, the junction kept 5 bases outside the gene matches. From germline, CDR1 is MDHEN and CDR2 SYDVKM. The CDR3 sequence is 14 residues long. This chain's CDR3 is CASSRQGDYEKLFF. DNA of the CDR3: TGTGCCAGCAGCAGACAGGGGGATTATGAAAAACTGTTTTTT. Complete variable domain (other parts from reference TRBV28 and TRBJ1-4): DVKVTQSSRYLVKRTGEKVFLECVQDMDHENMFWYRQDPGLGLRLIYFSYDVKMKEKGDIPEGYSVSREKKERFSLILESASTNQTSMYLCASSRQGDYEKLFFGSGTQLSVL.

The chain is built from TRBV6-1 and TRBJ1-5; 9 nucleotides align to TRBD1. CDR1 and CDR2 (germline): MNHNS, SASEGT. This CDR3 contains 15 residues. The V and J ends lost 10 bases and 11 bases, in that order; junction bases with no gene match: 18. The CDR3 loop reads CAINTPGQGIKAQHF. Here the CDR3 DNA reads TGTGCCATTAATACACCGGGACAGGGAATCAAGGCCCAGCATTTT.

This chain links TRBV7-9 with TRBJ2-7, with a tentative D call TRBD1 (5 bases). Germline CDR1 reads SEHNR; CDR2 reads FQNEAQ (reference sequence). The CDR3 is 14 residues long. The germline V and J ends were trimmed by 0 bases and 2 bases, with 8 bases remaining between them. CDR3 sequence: CASSLATAPYEQYF. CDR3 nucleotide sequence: TGTGCCAGCAGCTTAGCGACAGCCCCCTACGAGCAGTACTTC.

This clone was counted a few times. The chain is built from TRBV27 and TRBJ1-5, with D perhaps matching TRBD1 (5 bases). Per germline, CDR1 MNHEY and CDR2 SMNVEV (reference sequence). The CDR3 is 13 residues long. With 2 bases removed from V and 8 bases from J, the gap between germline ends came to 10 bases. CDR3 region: CASSLMGGEPQHF. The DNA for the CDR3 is TGTGCCAGCAGTTTAATGGGAGGGGAGCCCCAGCATTTT.

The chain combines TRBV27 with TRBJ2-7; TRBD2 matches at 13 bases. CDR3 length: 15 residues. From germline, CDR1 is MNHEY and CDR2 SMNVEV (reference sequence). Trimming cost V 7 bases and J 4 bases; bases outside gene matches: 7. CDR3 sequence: CASTVGTSGEYEQYF. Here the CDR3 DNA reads TGTGCCAGCACGGTAGGGACTAGCGGGGAATACGAGCAGTACTTC.

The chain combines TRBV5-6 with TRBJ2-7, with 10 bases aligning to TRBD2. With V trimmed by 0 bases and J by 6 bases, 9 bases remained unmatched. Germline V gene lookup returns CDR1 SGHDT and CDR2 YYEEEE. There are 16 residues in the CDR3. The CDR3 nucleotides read TGTGCCAGCAGCTTGGGGGGCGGGCTAGCGGGAGCCGAGCAGTACTTC. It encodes CASSLGGGLAGAEQYF.

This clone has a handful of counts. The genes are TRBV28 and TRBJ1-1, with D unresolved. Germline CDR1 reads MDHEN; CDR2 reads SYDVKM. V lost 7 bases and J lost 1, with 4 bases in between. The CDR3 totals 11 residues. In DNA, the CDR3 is TGTGCCAGCACCCAGAACACTGAAGCTTTCTTT. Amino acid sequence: CASTQNTEAFF. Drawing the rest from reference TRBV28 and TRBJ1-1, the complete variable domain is DVKVTQSSRYLVKRTGEKVFLECVQDMDHENMFWYRQDPGLGLRLIYFSYDVKMKEKGDIPEGYSVSREKKERFSLILESASTNQTSMYLCASTQNTEAFFGQGTRLTVV.

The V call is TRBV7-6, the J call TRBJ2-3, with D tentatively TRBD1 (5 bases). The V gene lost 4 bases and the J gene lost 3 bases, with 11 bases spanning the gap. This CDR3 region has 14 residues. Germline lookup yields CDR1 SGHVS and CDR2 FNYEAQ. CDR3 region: CASSSLGVTDTQYF. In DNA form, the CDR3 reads TGTGCCAGCAGCTCCCTAGGGGTTACAGATACGCAGTATTTT.

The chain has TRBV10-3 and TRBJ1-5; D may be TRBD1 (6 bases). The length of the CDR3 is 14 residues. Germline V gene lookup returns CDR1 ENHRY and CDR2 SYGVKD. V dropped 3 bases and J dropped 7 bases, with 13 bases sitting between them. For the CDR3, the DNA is TGTGCCATCAGTGAAAGTACAGGGCTGCAGCCCCAGCATTTT. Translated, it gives CAISESTGLQPQHF.

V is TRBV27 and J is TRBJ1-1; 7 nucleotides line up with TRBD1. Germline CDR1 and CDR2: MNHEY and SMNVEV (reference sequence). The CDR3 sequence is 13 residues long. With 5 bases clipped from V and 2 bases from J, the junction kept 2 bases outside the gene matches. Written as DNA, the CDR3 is TGTGCCAGCAGTAACAGGGGAAACACTGAAGCTTTCTTT. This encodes CASSNRGNTEAFF.

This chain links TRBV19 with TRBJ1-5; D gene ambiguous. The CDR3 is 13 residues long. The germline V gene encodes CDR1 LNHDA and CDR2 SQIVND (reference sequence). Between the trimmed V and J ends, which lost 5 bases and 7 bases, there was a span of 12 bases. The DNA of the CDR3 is TGTGCCAGTAGTGCGGCGACCATGCAGCCCCAGCATTTT. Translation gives CASSAATMQPQHF.

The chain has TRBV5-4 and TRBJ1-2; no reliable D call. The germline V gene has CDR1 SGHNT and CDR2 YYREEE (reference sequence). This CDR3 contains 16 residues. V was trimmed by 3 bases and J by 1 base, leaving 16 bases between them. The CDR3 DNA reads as TGTGCCAGCAGCTCTCCTACAAGACACGTTAACTATGGCTACACCTTC. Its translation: CASSSPTRHVNYGYTF.